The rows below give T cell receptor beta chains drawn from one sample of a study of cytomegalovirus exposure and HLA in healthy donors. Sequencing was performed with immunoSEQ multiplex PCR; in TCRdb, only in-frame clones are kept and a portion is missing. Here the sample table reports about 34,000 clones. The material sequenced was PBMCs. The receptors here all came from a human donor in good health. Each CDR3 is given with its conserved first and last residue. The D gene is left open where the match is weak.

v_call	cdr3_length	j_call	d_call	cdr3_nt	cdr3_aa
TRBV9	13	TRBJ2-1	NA	TGTGCCAGCAGCGTAGGGCAGTACAATGAGCAGTTCTTC	CASSVGQYNEQFF
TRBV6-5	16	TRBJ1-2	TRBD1	TGTGCCAGCAGTTACTCGGCCCTTTCGGACAGGGGTGGCTACACCTTC	CASSYSALSDRGGYTF
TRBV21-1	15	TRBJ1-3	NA	TGTGCCAGCAGCCAGATCGCGGGTTCTGGAAACACCATATATTTT	CASSQIAGSGNTIYF
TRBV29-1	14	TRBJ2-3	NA	TGCAGCGCTCCGGGACTTTCCAGGACAGATACGCAGTATTTT	CSAPGLSRTDTQYF
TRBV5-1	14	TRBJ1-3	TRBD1	TGCGCCAGCAGCACCGGGGACAGCCGAAACACCATATATTTT	CASSTGDSRNTIYF
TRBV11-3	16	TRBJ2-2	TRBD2	TGTGCCAGCAGCTCCAAGGGACTAGCGACGACCGGGGAGCTGTTTTTT	CASSSKGLATTGELFF
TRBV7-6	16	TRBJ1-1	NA	TGTGCCAGCACCCCGGGAGGGGGGGAGCTTGGCGATGAAGCTTTCTTT	CASTPGGGELGDEAFF
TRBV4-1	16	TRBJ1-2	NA	TGCGCCAGCAGCCAGGGGGGAGCAGGGAGCAACTATGGCTACACCTTC	CASSQGGAGSNYGYTF
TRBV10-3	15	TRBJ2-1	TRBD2	TGTGCCATCAGTGAGGTGGCTAGCGGCTACAATGAGCAGTTCTTC	CAISEVASGYNEQFF
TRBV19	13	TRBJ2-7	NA	TGTGCCAGTAGTATGCGTGGCGGGGACGAGCAGTACTTC	CASSMRGGDEQYF
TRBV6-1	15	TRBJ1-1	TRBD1	TGTGCCAGCAGTGCTTCTGGGACAGGGAACACTGAAGCTTTCTTT	CASSASGTGNTEAFF
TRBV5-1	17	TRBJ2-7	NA	TGCGCCAACCGAGGAGCCCCGGTCGTTCGATTCTCCTACGAGCAGTACTTC	CANRGAPVVRFSYEQYF
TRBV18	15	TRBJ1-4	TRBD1	TGTGCCAGCTCCCCCTTGGGACAGGGGAAAGAAAAACTGTTTTTT	CASSPLGQGKEKLFF
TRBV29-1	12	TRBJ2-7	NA	TGCAGCGTCCAGACAGACGCCTACGAGCAGTACTTC	CSVQTDAYEQYF
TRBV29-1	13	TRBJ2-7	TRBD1	TGCAGCGTTGAAGACAGGGGGACCTACGAGCAGTACTTC	CSVEDRGTYEQYF